These 2 T cell receptor beta chains came from one sample sequenced in a study of blood T cell repertoires in COVID-19. Method: immunoSEQ multiplex PCR; TCRdb's copy keeps in-frame clones and lacks some. Among 250,000 to 300,000 clones listed, roughly 85% were seen once. Sample: PBMCs or T cells enriched from blood (not recorded which). The source is a man in his forties who had been exposed to COVID-19.

This clone was seen more than once but under ten times. CDR3 nucleotides: TGTGCCTGGACAGGGGTGAACTATGGCTACACCTTC. Translation: CAWTGVNYGYTF. The J gene is TRBJ1-2, the V gene TRBV30, with a weak D call TRBD1 (6 bases). The V gene's germline CDR1 is GTSNPN and CDR2 SVGIG (reference sequence). The germline V and J ends were trimmed by 4 bases and 2 bases, with 8 bases remaining between them. This CDR3 has 12 amino acids.

The V and J genes are TRBV12-3 or TRBV12-4 and TRBJ1-2; TRBD1 matches at 7 bases. The length of the CDR3 is 13 residues. V lost 8 bases to trimming and J lost 2 bases; unmatched junction nucleotides: 5. The CDR3: CASGSGQNYGYTF. The CDR3 region has the DNA TGTGCCAGCGGTTCGGGACAGAACTATGGCTACACCTTC.